Below are 29 T cell receptor beta chains sequenced from a single sample in a study of blood T cells in healthy people across ages. The authors ran a second PCR of roughly 6 to 11 cycles using a sample-barcoded 5' primer and a J-beta primer mix. TCRdb fed the 5' RACE reads into MiXCR, producing one record per CDR3 protein. Found here are 650,000 to 1,000,000 distinct CDR3 sequences, roughly 34% of them singletons; the top ten hold 13%. The source material was blood. The receptors shown here come from a man younger than 35 in good health.

This clonotype was detected a few times. The J gene is TRBJ2-5, the V gene TRBV2, with TRBD2 identical over 13 bases. Per the germline V gene, CDR1 is SNHLY and CDR2 is FYNNEI. This CDR3 has 15 amino acids. The ends lost 5 bases at V and 11 bases at J; junction bases unmatched: 11. CDR3 DNA: TGTGCCAGCAGTCCCGGACTAGCGGGGGCTTGTGAGCAGTACTTC. This gives the protein CASSPGLAGACEQYF.

This clonotype was detected a few times. This chain joins TRBV9 and TRBJ1-6; D not resolved. V lost 4 bases and J lost 4, with 12 bases in between. Germline CDR1 SGDLS, CDR2 YYNGEE. The CDR3 extends over 15 amino acids. CDR3 DNA sequence: TGTGCCAGCAGCCCCGGCCGGGATTATAATTCACCCCTCCACTTT. Translation: CASSPGRDYNSPLHF.

The rearrangement uses TRBV3-1 and TRBJ1-6; D call uncertain. Germline CDR1 LGHDT, CDR2 YNNKEL (reference sequence). The CDR3 has 14 residues. Trimming pared 9 bases from V and 0 bases from J, leaving 9 bases between. This CDR3 reads CASTGSSYNSPLHF. DNA of the CDR3: TGTGCCAGTACGGGCAGCTCCTATAATTCACCCCTCCACTTT.

This clonotype was detected only a few times. The J gene is TRBJ2-7, the V gene TRBV28; a possible D gene is TRBD2 (6 bases). Germline lookup yields CDR1 MDHEN and CDR2 SYDVKM. V lost 2 bases, J lost 1 base, and 9 bases lay in between. The CDR3 runs 14 residues. CDR3 DNA: TGTGCCAGCAGTTTACACGGGAGTTCCTACGAGCAGTACTTC. The encoded protein is CASSLHGSSYEQYF.

This clonotype has a handful of counts. The chain joins TRBV12-3 or TRBV12-4 to TRBJ2-1; TRBD1 agrees at 8 bases. With 6 bases clipped from V and 2 bases from J, the junction kept 0 bases outside the gene matches. The CDR3 runs to 13 residues. The CDR3 region has the DNA TGTGCCAGCAGGACAGGGGCCTACAATGAGCAGTTCTTC. Translation: CASRTGAYNEQFF.

This clonotype was counted a few times. The chain employs TRBV5-1 and TRBJ2-1; 13 positions agree with TRBD2. V lost 4 bases and J lost 0; bases outside the gene matches: 4. The CDR3 has 17 residues. Germline V gene sequence: CDR1 SGHRS, CDR2 YFSETQ. The CDR3 DNA reads as TGCGCCAGCAGCGCGGGACTAGCGGGGCACTCCTACAATGAGCAGTTCTTC. Amino acids: CASSAGLAGHSYNEQFF.

The table lists this clonotype with many counts. The CDR3 region is CATSASDRGGEQFF. In DNA form, the CDR3 reads TGTGCCACCAGTGCCTCGGACAGGGGAGGTGAGCAGTTCTTC. V gene TRBV24-1 combines with J gene TRBJ2-1, with 9 bases lining up with TRBD1. V trimming: 5 bases; J trimming: 9 bases; junction bases outside the gene matches: 7. Germline V gene data show CDR1 as KGHDR and CDR2 as SFDVKD. This CDR3 region has 14 residues.

There are many counts of this clonotype. The chain recombines TRBV7-2 with TRBJ2-1, with TRBD2 matching over 7 bases. The junction had 7 bases not matched to a gene; V was cut back by 6 bases and J by 2 bases. CDR3 length equals 15 residues. Germline-derived CDR1 and CDR2 are SGHTA and FQGNSA. In nucleotides, the CDR3 is TGTGCCAGCAGTAACGGGGGGTCCCCCTACAATGAGCAGTTCTTC. It specifies CASSNGGSPYNEQFF.

In the case of this clonotype: One junction end disagrees with the germline gene, perhaps due to a read error. V gene TRBV29-1 combines with J gene TRBJ1-2; 7 positions agree with TRBD1. Germline V lookup: CDR1 SQVTM, CDR2 ANQGSEA. The CDR3 totals 12 residues. CDR3 in DNA: TGCAGCGCTGAAGACAGGGACTATGGCTACACCTTC. Translation gives CSAEDRDYGYTF.

The genes are TRBV29-1 and TRBJ2-5; D ambiguous. V dropped 7 bases and J dropped 11 bases, with 20 bases sitting between them. The CDR3 extends over 12 amino acids. CDR1 is SQVTM and CDR2 is ANQGSEA in the germline V gene. Written as DNA, the CDR3 is TGCAGCGCCGACAAAGGGCGAAATGAGCAGTACTTC. This encodes CSADKGRNEQYF. Using reference TRBV29-1 and TRBJ2-5 for the parts outside the CDR3, the full variable domain is SAVISQKPSRDICQRGTSLTIQCQVDSQVTMMFWYRQQPGQSLTLIATANQGSEATYESGFVIDKFPISRPNLTFSTLTVSNMSPEDSSIYLCSADKGRNEQYFGPGTRLLVL.

This clonotype was counted a few times. CDR3 sequence (DNA): TGCGCCAGCAGCCAAACGGGGGAGCGTGGGCAGTATTTT. This sequence encodes CASSQTGERGQYF. This chain uses TRBV4-1 with TRBJ2-3; D is possibly TRBD2 (6 bases). From germline, CDR1 is MGHRA and CDR2 YSYEKL. Trimming removed 2 bases from V and 11 bases from J, with 14 bases in between. The CDR3 is 13 residues long.

The genes are TRBV27 and TRBJ1-1, with D unclear. The CDR3 length is 13 residues. Germline V gives CDR1 MNHEY, CDR2 SMNVEV (reference sequence). Trimming removed 6 bases at V and 5 bases at J, with 13 bases between. The CDR3 loop is CASSPVVYTEAFF. The CDR3 DNA reads TGTGCCAGCAGCCCCGTCGTTTATACTGAAGCTTTCTTT.

The CDR3 spells CSARVHLTGREQFF. For the CDR3, the DNA is TGCAGTGCTAGAGTTCACCTAACAGGCCGTGAGCAGTTCTTC. The chain recombines TRBV20-1 with TRBJ2-1, with D perhaps TRBD1 (5 bases). Germline CDR1 reads DFQATT; CDR2 reads SNEGSKA (reference sequence). CDR3 length: 14 amino acids. Trimming stripped 1 base from V and 9 bases from J, with 16 bases between.

A word on this clonotype: One base away lies a much larger clone, so this may be a sequencing read error. The gene calls are TRBV7-9 and TRBJ2-7; D uncertain. The CDR3 totals 13 residues. From germline, CDR1 is SEHNR and CDR2 FQNEAQ (reference sequence). CDR3 loop: CVSSLVSSYEQYF. The CDR3, as DNA: TGTGTCAGCAGCTTGGTCAGCTCCTACGAGCAGTACTTC. The full variable domain, with the rest looked up from reference TRBV7-9 and TRBJ2-7, is DTGVSQNPRHKITKRGQNVTFRCDPISEHNRLYWYRQTLGQGPEFLTYFQNEAQLEKSRLLSDRFSAERPKGSFSTLEIQRTEQGDSAMYLCVSSLVSSYEQYFGPGTRLTVT.

The chain combines TRBV5-1 with TRBJ1-2; 8 bases agree with TRBD1. The germline V gene encodes CDR1 SGHRS and CDR2 YFSETQ. There are 14 residues in the CDR3. The V gene end was trimmed by 1 base and the J gene end by 8 bases; junction bases not matched to a gene: 7. The CDR3 here is CASSLNAGGDGYTF. The CDR3 nucleotides are TGCGCCAGCAGCTTGAACGCAGGGGGCGACGGCTACACCTTC. Together with reference TRBV5-1 and TRBJ1-2, the CDR3 gives the full variable domain: KAGVTQTPRYLIKTRGQQVTLSCSPISGHRSVSWYQQTPGQGLQFLFEYFSETQRNKGNFPGRFSGRQFSNSRSEMNVSTLELGDSALYLCASSLNAGGDGYTFGSGTRLTVV.

A word on this clonotype: Since a much larger clone is just one base distant, this may be a read error. Since the CDR3 does not end with the conserved phenylalanine or tryptophan, this likely comes from a read error. DNA for the CDR3: TGTGCCACCGCAGCGGGGCATACCTACGAGCAGTACCTC. Protein product: CATAAGHTYEQYL. This chain links TRBV15 with TRBJ2-7, with TRBD2 matching over 7 bases. CDR3 size: 13 residues. J was trimmed by 2 bases and V by 8 bases; bases with no gene match: 6. Germline CDR1 reads LNHNV; CDR2 reads YYDKDF (reference sequence).

This clonotype was seen more than once but under ten times. This chain connects TRBV3-1 to TRBJ2-7, with D possibly being TRBD2 (6 bases). CDR3 length: 12 residues. V lost 6 bases to trimming and J lost 7 bases, with 13 bases between them. The germline CDR1 and CDR2 sequences are LGHDT and YNNKEL (reference sequence). In DNA, the CDR3 is TGTGCCAGCAGAGGTACGGGGGTTGAGCAGTACTTC. It yields the protein CASRGTGVEQYF.

In regard to this clonotype: The junction does not match germline at one end; this may be a read error. The CDR3 is CTSSLVDHRGSSEQYF. CDR3 nucleotides: TGTACCAGCAGCTTAGTAGATCACAGGGGTTCCTCCGAGCAGTACTTC. The chain is built from TRBV7-8 and TRBJ2-1, with TRBD1 matching over 7 bases. The DNA end favors TRBJ2-7, so the J call may be wrong. The CDR3 contains 16 residues. Looked up from germline, CDR1 is SGHVS and CDR2 is FQNEAQ.

This clonotype was seen repeatedly, ten times or more. V gene TRBV28 combines with J gene TRBJ2-3; 8 bases are shared with TRBD1. CDR3 length: 14 residues. Germline V gene data show CDR1 as MDHEN and CDR2 as SYDVKM. With 5 bases clipped from V and 4 bases from J, the junction kept 5 bases outside the gene matches. The CDR3 bases are TGTGCCAGCAGTCAACGGACAGGGTCAGATACGCAGTATTTT. This sequence encodes CASSQRTGSDTQYF. The full variable domain, with the rest looked up from reference TRBV28 and TRBJ2-3, is DVKVTQSSRYLVKRTGEKVFLECVQDMDHENMFWYRQDPGLGLRLIYFSYDVKMKEKGDIPEGYSVSREKKERFSLILESASTNQTSMYLCASSQRTGSDTQYFGPGTRLTVL.

This chain links TRBV12-3 or TRBV12-4 with TRBJ1-2; D is perhaps TRBD1 (5 bases). The CDR3 sequence is 14 residues long. V was shortened by 4 bases and J by 8 bases, with 17 bases between the two germline ends. CDR3 sequence: CASSSAGTASGYTF. In DNA, the CDR3 is TGTGCCAGCAGTTCCGCCGGGACTGCCAGCGGCTACACCTTC.

The chain combines TRBV20-1 with TRBJ2-3; TRBD1 aligns across 9 bases. The germline CDR1 and CDR2 sequences are DFQATT and SNEGSKA (reference sequence). V shed 3 bases, J shed 2 bases, and the junction held 6 bases outside the gene matches. The CDR3 has 15 amino acids. CDR3 amino acids: CSASSGTGSTDTQYF. The CDR3 DNA reads TGCAGTGCTAGCTCCGGGACAGGGTCCACAGATACGCAGTATTTT.

The chain uses TRBV6-1 and TRBJ1-2, with D possibly matching TRBD1 (5 bases). The CDR3 is 15 amino acids. V lost 8 bases and J 5 bases, leaving 21 bases between the germline ends. Germline CDR1 reads MNHNS; CDR2 reads SASEGT. DNA for the CDR3: TGTGCCAGCGTTAATCGGGACTCGCGAGGATATGGCTACACCTTC. This translates into CASVNRDSRGYGYTF.

The V and J genes are TRBV4-3 and TRBJ1-2; a possible D gene is TRBD1 (5 bases). The ends were cut back, 0 bases at V and 8 bases at J, with 10 bases in the middle. CDR1 is LGHNA, CDR2 YSLEER, per germline. CDR3 size: 13 residues. DNA of the CDR3: TGCGCCAGCAGCCAAGATCGGGGCCCCGGCTACACCTTC. This gives the protein CASSQDRGPGYTF.

This clonotype was recorded many times. The chain is built from TRBV7-2 and TRBJ1-2; D might be TRBD1 (5 bases). The CDR3 sequence is 13 residues long. Germline CDR1 reads SGHTA; CDR2 reads FQGNSA. V was cut by 5 bases and J by 2 bases, with 9 bases left in between. This CDR3 reads CASSPGENYGYTF. As DNA, the CDR3 is TGTGCCAGCAGCCCGGGGGAAAACTATGGCTACACCTTC.

The rearrangement links TRBV28 to TRBJ1-3, with 11 bases identical to TRBD1. The CDR3 has 17 residues. V lost 6 bases and J lost 1; bases outside the gene matches: 8. The germline CDR1 and CDR2 sequences are MDHEN and SYDVKM. The CDR3: CASSLGDRGSSGNTIYF. Written as DNA, the CDR3 is TGTGCCAGCAGCCTTGGGGACAGGGGGTCTTCTGGAAACACCATATATTTT. The variable domain in full, with the rest retrieved from reference TRBV28 and TRBJ1-3, is DVKVTQSSRYLVKRTGEKVFLECVQDMDHENMFWYRQDPGLGLRLIYFSYDVKMKEKGDIPEGYSVSREKKERFSLILESASTNQTSMYLCASSLGDRGSSGNTIYFGEGSWLTVV.

This clonotype has more than one count but fewer than ten. The chain couples TRBV20-1 to TRBJ2-2; tentatively, D is TRBD2 (7 bases). From germline, CDR1 is DFQATT and CDR2 SNEGSKA (reference sequence). The CDR3 has 16 amino acids. Trimming cost V 0 bases and J 1 base, with 12 bases left between them. CDR3 sequence: CSARDGGGWNTGELFF. CDR3 DNA: TGCAGTGCTAGAGATGGCGGGGGCTGGAACACCGGGGAGCTGTTTTTT.

This chain uses TRBV29-1 with TRBJ2-3; D is undetermined. The CDR3 runs 11 residues. Trimming took 6 bases from V and 1 from J, leaving 5 bases between them. Germline loops: CDR1 SQVTM, CDR2 ANQGSEA. The CDR3 spells CSVLRTDTQYF. CDR3 bases: TGCAGCGTACTCCGCACAGATACGCAGTATTTT.

This clonotype was seen ten or more times. The chain employs TRBV20-1 and TRBJ2-3, with D perhaps TRBD1 or TRBD2 (6 bases each). This CDR3 spans 14 amino acids. Germline V gene data show CDR1 as DFQATT and CDR2 as SNEGSKA (reference sequence). V was pared by 6 bases and J by 4 bases, with 17 bases between. This CDR3 is CSAPRVGGADTQYF. The CDR3 DNA reads as TGCAGTGCCCCCCGCGTCGGGGGCGCAGATACGCAGTATTTT.

The J gene is TRBJ2-7, the V gene TRBV27; possibly TRBD1 for D (6 bases). The V gene lost 2 bases and the J gene lost 7 bases, with 12 bases spanning the gap. This CDR3 has 13 residues. Per the germline V gene, CDR1 is MNHEY and CDR2 is SMNVEV (reference sequence). The CDR3 loop is CASSLTQGNEQYF. DNA of the CDR3: TGTGCCAGCAGTTTAACCCAGGGGAATGAGCAGTACTTC.